This TCR beta chain comes out of a study of long-term antiretroviral therapy in people with HIV. The CDR3 length is 18 residues. Germline lookup yields CDR1 LNHDA and CDR2 SQIVND (reference sequence). The ends lost 9 bases at V and 0 bases at J; junction bases unmatched: 13. Survey-level immunoSEQ v3.0 assays were run. The repertoire was sequenced with immunoSEQ multiplex PCR; TCRdb's copy has only in-frame clones and lacks some. Seen here are roughly 30,000 clones, 70% to 90% observed once, and the top ten hold 3% to 4%. This clone was seen only once. What it binds is not known. Overall study findings and caveats: After ART, diversity increased yet remained lower than transplant donor controls.

This sequence originates from a man aged 18 to 29 with HIV. The chain is built from TRBV19 and TRBJ2-1, with TRBD2 matching 11 bases. Sequenced material: unsorted PBMCs, taken 0.8 years before starting antiretroviral therapy. CDR3 nucleotides: TGTGCCAGCAGTGACGGGACTAGCGGACCCCACTCCTACAATGAGCAGTTCTTC. Its translation is CASSDGTSGPHSYNEQFF.